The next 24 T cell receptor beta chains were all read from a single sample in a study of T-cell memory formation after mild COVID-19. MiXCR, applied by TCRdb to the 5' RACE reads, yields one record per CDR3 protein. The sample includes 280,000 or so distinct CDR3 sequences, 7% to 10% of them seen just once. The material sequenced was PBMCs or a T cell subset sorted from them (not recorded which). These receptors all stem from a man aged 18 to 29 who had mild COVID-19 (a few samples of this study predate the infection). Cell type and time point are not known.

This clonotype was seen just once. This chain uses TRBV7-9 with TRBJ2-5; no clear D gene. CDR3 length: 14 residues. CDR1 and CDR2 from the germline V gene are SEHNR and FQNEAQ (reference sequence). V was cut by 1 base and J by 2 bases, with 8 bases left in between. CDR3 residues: CASSLEWLQETQYF. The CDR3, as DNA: TGTGCCAGCAGCTTAGAGTGGTTACAAGAGACCCAGTACTTC.

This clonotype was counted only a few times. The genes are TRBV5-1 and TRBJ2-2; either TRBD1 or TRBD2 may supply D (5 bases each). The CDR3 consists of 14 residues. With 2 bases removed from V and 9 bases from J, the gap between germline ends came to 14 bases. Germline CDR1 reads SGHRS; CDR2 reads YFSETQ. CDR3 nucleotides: TGCGCCAGCAGCTTAAGGGACCCTGGGCGGGAGCTGTTTTTT. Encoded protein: CASSLRDPGRELFF.

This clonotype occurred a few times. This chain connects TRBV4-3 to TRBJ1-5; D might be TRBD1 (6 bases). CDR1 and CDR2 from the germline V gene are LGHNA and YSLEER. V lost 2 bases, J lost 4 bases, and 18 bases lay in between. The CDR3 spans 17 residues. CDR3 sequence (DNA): TGCGCCAGCAGCCAATGGGCCCGAGGGGGATCTAATCAGCCCCAGCATTTT. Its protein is CASSQWARGGSNQPQHF.

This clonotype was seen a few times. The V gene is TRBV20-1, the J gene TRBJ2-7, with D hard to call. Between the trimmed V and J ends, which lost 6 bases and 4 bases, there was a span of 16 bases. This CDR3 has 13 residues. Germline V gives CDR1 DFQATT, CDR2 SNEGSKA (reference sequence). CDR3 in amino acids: CSAHTSHGYEQYF. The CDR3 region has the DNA TGCAGTGCCCACACCTCCCACGGGTACGAGCAGTACTTC.

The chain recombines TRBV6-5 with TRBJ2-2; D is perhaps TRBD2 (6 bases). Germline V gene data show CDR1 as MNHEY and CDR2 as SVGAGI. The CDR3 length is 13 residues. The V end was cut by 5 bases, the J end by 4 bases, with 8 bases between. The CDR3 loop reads CASSHSGTGELFF. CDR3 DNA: TGTGCCAGCAGTCATAGCGGCACCGGGGAGCTGTTTTTT.

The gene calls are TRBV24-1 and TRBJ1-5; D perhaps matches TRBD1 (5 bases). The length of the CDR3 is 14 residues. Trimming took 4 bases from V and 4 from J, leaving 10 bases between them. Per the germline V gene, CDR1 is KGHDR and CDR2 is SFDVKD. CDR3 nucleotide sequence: TGTGCCACCAGTGACCAGGGCAGGAATCAGCCCCAGCATTTT. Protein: CATSDQGRNQPQHF.

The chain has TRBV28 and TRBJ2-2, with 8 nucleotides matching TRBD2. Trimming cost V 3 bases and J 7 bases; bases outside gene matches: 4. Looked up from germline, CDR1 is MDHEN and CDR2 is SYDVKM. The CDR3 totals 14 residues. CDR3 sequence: CASSFGGGIGELFF. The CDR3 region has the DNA TGTGCCAGCAGTTTCGGCGGGGGGATCGGGGAGCTGTTTTTT. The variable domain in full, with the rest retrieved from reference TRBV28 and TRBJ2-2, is DVKVTQSSRYLVKRTGEKVFLECVQDMDHENMFWYRQDPGLGLRLIYFSYDVKMKEKGDIPEGYSVSREKKERFSLILESASTNQTSMYLCASSFGGGIGELFFGEGSRLTVL.

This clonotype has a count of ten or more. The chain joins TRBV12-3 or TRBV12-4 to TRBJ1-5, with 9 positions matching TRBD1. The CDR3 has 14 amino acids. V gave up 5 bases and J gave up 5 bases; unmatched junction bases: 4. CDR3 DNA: TGTGCCAGCAGTGGCACAGGGGGCGATCAGCCCCAGCATTTT. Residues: CASSGTGGDQPQHF.

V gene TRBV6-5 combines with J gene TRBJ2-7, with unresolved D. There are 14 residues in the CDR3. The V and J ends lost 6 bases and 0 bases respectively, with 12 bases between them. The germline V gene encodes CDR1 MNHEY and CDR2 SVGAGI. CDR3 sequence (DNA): TGTGCCAGCAGCCCCCGGGTCCTCTCCTACGAGCAGTACTTC. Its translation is CASSPRVLSYEQYF.

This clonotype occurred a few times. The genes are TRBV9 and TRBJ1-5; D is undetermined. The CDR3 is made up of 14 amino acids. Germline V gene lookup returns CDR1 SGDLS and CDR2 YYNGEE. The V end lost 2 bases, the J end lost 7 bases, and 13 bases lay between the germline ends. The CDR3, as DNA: TGTGCCAGCAGCGTTGGAGCGTTTCGACAGCCCCAGCATTTT. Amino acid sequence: CASSVGAFRQPQHF. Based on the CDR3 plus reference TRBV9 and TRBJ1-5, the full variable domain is DSGVTQTPKHLITATGQRVTLRCSPRSGDLSVYWYQQSLDQGLQFLIQYYNGEERAKGNILERFSAQQFPDLHSELNLSSLELGDSALYFCASSVGAFRQPQHFGDGTRLSIL.

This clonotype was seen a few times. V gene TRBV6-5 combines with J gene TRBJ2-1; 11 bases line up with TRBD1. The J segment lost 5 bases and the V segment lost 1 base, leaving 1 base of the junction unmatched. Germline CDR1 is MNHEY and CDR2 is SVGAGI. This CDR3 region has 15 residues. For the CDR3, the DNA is TGTGCCAGCAGTTACTGGACAGGGGGCCACAATGAGCAGTTCTTC. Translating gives CASSYWTGGHNEQFF.

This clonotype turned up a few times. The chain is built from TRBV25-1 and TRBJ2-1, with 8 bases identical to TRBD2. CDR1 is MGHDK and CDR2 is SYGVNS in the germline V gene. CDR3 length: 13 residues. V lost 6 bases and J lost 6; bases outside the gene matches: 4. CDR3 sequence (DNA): TGTGCCAGCAGCGGGGGGGCCACCAATGAGCAGTTCTTC. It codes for CASSGGATNEQFF.

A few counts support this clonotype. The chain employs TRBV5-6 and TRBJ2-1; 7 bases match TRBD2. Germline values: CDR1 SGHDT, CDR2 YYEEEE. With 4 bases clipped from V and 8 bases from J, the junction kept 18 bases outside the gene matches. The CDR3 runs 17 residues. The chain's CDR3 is CASSNGWVGGINDEQFF. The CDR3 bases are TGTGCCAGCAGCAACGGGTGGGTCGGGGGGATTAACGATGAGCAGTTCTTC.

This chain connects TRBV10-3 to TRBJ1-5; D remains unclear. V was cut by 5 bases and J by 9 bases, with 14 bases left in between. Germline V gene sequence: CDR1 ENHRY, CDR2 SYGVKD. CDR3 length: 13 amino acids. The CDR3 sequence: CAISPDSHGPQHF. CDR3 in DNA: TGTGCCATCAGTCCTGACTCCCACGGGCCCCAGCATTTT.

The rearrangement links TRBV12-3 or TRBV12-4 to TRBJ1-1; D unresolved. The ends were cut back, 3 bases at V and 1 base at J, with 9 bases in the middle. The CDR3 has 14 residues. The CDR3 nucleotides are TGTGCCAGCAGTTTCCGGGTGGGGAACACTGAAGCTTTCTTT. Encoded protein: CASSFRVGNTEAFF.

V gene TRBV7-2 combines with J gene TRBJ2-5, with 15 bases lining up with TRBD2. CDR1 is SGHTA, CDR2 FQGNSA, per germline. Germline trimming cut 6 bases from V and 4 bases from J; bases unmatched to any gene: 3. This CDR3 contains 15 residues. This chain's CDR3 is CASRRTSGGGETQYF. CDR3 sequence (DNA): TGTGCCAGCAGGAGGACTAGCGGGGGGGGAGAGACCCAGTACTTC.

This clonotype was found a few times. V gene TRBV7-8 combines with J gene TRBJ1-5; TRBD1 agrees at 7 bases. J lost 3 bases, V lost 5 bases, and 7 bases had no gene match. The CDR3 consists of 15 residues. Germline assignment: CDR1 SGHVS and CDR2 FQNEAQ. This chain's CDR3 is CASSTRDSFNQPQHF. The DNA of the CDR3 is TGTGCCAGCAGCACAAGGGACAGCTTCAATCAGCCCCAGCATTTT.

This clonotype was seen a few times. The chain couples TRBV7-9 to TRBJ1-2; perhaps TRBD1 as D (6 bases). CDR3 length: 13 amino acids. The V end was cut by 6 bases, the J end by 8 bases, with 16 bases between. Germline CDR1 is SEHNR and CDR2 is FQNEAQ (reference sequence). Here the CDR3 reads CASRPGTIGGYTF. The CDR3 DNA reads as TGTGCCAGCAGACCCGGGACAATCGGAGGCTACACCTTC.

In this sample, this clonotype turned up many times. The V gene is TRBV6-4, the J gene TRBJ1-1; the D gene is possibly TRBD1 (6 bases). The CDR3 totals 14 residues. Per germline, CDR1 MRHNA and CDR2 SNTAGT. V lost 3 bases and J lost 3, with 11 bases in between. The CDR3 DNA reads TGTGCCAGCAGTGAAGGGGGGGAGGACACTGAAGCTTTCTTT. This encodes CASSEGGEDTEAFF.

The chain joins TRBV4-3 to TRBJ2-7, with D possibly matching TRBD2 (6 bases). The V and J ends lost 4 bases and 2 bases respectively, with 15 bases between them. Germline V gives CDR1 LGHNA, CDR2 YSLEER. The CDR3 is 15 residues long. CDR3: CASSRGVGGAYEQYF. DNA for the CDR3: TGCGCCAGCAGCCGGGGGGTGGGAGGAGCCTACGAGCAGTACTTC.

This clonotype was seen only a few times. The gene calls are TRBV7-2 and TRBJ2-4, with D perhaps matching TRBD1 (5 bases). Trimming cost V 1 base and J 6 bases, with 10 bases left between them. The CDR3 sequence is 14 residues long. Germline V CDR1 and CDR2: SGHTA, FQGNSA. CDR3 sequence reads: CASSLVPQGNIQYF. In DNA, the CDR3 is TGTGCCAGCAGCTTAGTCCCGCAGGGAAACATTCAGTACTTC.

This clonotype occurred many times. The CDR3 is CASTVGLTNTEAFF. The CDR3 DNA follows: TGTGCCAGCACTGTCGGGCTGACAAACACTGAAGCTTTCTTT. The chain joins TRBV12-3 or TRBV12-4 to TRBJ1-1, with D uncertain. Between the trimmed V and J ends, which lost 7 bases and 2 bases, there was a span of 14 bases. There are 14 residues in the CDR3.

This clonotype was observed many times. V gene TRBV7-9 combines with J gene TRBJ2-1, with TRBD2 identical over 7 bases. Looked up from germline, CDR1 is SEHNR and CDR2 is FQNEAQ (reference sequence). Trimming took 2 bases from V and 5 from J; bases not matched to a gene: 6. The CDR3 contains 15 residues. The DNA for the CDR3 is TGTGCCAGCAGCTTAAGGCGGGGGACCGACAATGAGCAGTTCTTC. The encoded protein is CASSLRRGTDNEQFF.

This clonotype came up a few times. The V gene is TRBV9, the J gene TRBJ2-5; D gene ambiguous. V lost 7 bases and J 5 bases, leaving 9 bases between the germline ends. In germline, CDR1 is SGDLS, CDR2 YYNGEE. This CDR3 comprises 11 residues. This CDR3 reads CASGPSETQYF. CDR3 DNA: TGTGCCAGCGGACCCTCGGAGACCCAGTACTTC. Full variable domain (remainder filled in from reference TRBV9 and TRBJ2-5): DSGVTQTPKHLITATGQRVTLRCSPRSGDLSVYWYQQSLDQGLQFLIQYYNGEERAKGNILERFSAQQFPDLHSELNLSSLELGDSALYFCASGPSETQYFGPGTRLLVL.